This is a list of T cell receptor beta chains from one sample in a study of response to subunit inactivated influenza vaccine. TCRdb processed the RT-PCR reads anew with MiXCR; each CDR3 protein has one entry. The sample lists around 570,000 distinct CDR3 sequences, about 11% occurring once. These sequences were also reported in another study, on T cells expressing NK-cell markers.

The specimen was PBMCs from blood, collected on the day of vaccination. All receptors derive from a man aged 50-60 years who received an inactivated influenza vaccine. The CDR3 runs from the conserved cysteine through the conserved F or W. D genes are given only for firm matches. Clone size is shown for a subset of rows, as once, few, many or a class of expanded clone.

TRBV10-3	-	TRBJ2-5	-	TGTGCCATCAGTGAATCGACAGTAGGGTGGGAGACCCAGTACTTC	CAISESTVGWETQYF
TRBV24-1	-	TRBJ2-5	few	TGTGCCACCAGTGATGGTCGACAGATACAAGAGACCCAGTACTTC	CATSDGRQIQETQYF
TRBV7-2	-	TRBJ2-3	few	TGTGCCAGCAGCTTAGCGTTCACTAGAGGCGCAGATACGCAGTATTTT	CASSLAFTRGADTQYF
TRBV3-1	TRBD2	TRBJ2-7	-	TGTGCCAGCAGCCAACGAAGCGGGAGGACCTCCTACGAGCAGTACTTC	CASSQRSGRTSYEQYF
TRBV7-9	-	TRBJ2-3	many	TGTGCCAGCAGCTCGACAGCGGATACGCAGTATTTT	CASSSTADTQYF
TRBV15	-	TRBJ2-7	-	TGTGCCACCAGCAGAGATCTAGCAGGGATCTACGAGCAGTACTTC	CATSRDLAGIYEQYF
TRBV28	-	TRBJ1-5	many	TGTGCCAGCAGGATCGACATTACTAGCAATCAGCCCCAGCATTTT	CASRIDITSNQPQHF
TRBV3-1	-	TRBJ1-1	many	TGTGCCAGCAGGCTTCTCACAGGGAACGAAGCTTTCTTT	CASRLLTGNEAFF
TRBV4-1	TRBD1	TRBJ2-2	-	TGCGCCAGCAGCCAGGGGACAGGGGAGTTTACCGGGGAGCTGTTTTTT	CASSQGTGEFTGELFF
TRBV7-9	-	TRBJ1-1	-	TGTGCCAGCAGCCCACCACAGGGCGCGGGAAACACTGAAGCTTTCTTT	CASSPPQGAGNTEAFF
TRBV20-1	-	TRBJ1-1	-	TGCAGTACTAGAGATCTCAGCCCGGGGCCGAACACTGAAGCTTTCTTT	CSTRDLSPGPNTEAFF
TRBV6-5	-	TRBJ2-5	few	TGTGCCAGCAGTTTCCACGGGCAAGAGACCCAGTACTTC	CASSFHGQETQYF
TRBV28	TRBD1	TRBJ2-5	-	TGTGCCAGCAGTTTCTCCGACAGGGGGGAGACCCAGTACTTC	CASSFSDRGETQYF
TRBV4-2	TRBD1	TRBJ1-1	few	TGTGCCAGCAGCCTTTACCTGGACAGGGAAAGGTTAACTGAAGCTTTCTTT	CASSLYLDRERLTEAFF
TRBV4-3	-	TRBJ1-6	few	TGCGCCAGCAGCCAAGTTAGAGCGAGGCCCTCTAATTCACCCCTCCACTTT	CASSQVRARPSNSPLHF
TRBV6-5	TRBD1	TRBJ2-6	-	TGTGCCAGCAGTTACCGGACAGGAAGCTCTGGGGCCAACGTCCTGACTTTC	CASSYRTGSSGANVLTF